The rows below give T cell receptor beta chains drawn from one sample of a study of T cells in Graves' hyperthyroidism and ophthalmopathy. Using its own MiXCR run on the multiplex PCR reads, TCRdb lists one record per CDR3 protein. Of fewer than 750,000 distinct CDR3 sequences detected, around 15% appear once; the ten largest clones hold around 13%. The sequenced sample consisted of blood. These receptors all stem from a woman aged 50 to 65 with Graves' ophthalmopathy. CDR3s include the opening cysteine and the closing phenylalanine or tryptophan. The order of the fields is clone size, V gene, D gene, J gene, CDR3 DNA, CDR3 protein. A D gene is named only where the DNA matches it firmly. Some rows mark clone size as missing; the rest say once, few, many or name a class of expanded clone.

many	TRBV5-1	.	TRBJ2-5	TGCGCCAGCAGCTTCCTGTACCAAGAGACCCAGTACTTC	CASSFLYQETQYF
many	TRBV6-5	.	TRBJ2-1	TGTGCCAGCAGTTACTCTGATAATGAGCAGTTCTTC	CASSYSDNEQFF
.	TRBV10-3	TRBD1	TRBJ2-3	TGTGCCATCAGCACACGACAGGGAGCGGCAGATACGCAGTATTTT	CAISTRQGAADTQYF
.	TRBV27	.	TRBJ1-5	TGTGCCAGCAGTTTTGGGGGGCGGCGGAATCAGCCCCAGCATTTT	CASSFGGRRNQPQHF
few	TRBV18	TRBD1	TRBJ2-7	TGTACCAGCTCGCCAGGGACAGGGGGCTACGAGCAGTACTTC	CTSSPGTGGYEQYF
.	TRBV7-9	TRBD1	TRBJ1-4	TGTGCCAGCAGCTCCTCTTCCGGGACAGGGGTTGAAAAACTGTTTTTT	CASSSSSGTGVEKLFF
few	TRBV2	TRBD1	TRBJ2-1	TGTGCCAGCAAGGGGACAGTTTACAATGAGCAGTTCTTC	CASKGTVYNEQFF
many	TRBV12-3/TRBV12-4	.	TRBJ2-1	TGTGCCAGCAGTTTACTGTTGGGCAATGAGCAGTTCTTC	CASSLLLGNEQFF
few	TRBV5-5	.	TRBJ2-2	TGTGCCAGCAGCACGGAGGGGGTGGGCACCGGGGAGCTGTTTTTT	CASSTEGVGTGELFF
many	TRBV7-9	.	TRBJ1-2	TGTGCCAGCAGCCCAGGGGCAGGGCATGGCTACACCTTC	CASSPGAGHGYTF
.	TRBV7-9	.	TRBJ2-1	TGTGCCAGCAGCCACACCTCCTACAATGAGCAGTTCTTC	CASSHTSYNEQFF
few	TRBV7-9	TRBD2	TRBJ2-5	TGTGCCAGTAGGACCCATGGACTAGCGGGAGTTGGGGAGACCCAGTACTTC	CASRTHGLAGVGETQYF
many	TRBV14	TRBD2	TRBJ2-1	TGTGCCAGCAGCACCCTAGGCGGGGGGGTTCACAATGAGCAGTTCTTC	CASSTLGGGVHNEQFF
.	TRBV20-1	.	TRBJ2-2	TGCAGTGCTAGGCGGGACCCGAACACCGGGGAGCTGTTTTTT	CSARRDPNTGELFF
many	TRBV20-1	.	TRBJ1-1	TGCAGTGGCACAGATTCGAGGGCTTTCTTT	CSGTDSRAFF
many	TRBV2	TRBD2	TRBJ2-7	TGTGCCAGCAGTGAAGGGGCTAGCGGCTACTCCTACGAGCAGTACTTC	CASSEGASGYSYEQYF
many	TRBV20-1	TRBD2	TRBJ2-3	TGCAGTGCTAGCTTGGGACTAGCGAAACGCACAGATACGCAGTATTTT	CSASLGLAKRTDTQYF
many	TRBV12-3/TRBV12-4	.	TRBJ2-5	TGTGCCAGCAGTTTATCCCGACAGCGGACATCGGCCAAGAGACCGACCCAGTACTTC	CASSLSRQRTSAKRPTQYF
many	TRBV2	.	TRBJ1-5	TGTGCCAGCACCCTAACGGAGGGTCAGCCCCAGCATTTT	CASTLTEGQPQHF
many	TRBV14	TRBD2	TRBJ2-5	TGTGCCAGCAGCCAACTAGCGGACCAAGAGACCCAGTACTTC	CASSQLADQETQYF
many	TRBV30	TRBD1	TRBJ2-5	TGTGCCTGGAGCGATGGGACAGGAGGATCACAAGAGACCCAGTACTTC	CAWSDGTGGSQETQYF
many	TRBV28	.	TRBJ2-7	TGTGCCAGCAGTTTATATGGGGCTGCGGGTGAGCAGTACTTC	CASSLYGAAGEQYF
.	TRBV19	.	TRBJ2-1	TGTGCCAGTAGTATTTATTCAGGGGCCCCCAATGAGCAGTTCTTC	CASSIYSGAPNEQFF
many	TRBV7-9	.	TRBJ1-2	TGTGCCAGCAGCTTTAGTAGGACGCGGGAGTATGGCTACACCTTC	CASSFSRTREYGYTF
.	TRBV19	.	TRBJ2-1	TGTGCCAGTAGTAGAAGGGACACAAATTACAATGAGCAGTTCTTC	CASSRRDTNYNEQFF
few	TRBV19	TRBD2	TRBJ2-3	TGTGCCAGTAGTATAGGGACTAGCGGGAGCTCAGATACGCAGTATTTT	CASSIGTSGSSDTQYF
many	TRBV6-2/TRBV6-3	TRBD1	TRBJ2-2	TGTGCCAGCAGGACCGGACAGGTTGACACCGGGGAGCTGTTTTTT	CASRTGQVDTGELFF
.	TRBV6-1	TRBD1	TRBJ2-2	TGTGCCAGCAGAAGACAGGGCACCGGGGAGCTGTTTTTT	CASRRQGTGELFF
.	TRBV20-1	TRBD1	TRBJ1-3	TGCAGTGCTAGAGATCGAGACAGGGTTCACACCATATATTTT	CSARDRDRVHTIYF